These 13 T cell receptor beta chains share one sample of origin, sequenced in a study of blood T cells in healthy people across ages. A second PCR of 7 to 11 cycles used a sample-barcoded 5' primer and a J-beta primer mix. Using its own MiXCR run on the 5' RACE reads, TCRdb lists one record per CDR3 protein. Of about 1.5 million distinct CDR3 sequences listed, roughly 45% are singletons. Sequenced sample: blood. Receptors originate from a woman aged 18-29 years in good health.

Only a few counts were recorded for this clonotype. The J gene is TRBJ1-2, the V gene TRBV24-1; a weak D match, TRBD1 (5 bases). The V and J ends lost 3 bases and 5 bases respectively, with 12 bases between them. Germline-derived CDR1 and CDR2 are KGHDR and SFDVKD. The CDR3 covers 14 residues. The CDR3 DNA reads TGTGCCACCAGTGATCCAGGGATACTATATGGCTACACCTTC. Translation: CATSDPGILYGYTF.

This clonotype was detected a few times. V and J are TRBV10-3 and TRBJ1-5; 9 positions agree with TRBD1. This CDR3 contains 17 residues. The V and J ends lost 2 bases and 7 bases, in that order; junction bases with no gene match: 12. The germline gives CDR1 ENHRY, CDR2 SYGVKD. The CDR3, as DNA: TGTGCCATCAGTGAGGCAAGACCGGGACAGGGAAGCCAGCCCCAGCATTTT. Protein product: CAISEARPGQGSQPQHF.

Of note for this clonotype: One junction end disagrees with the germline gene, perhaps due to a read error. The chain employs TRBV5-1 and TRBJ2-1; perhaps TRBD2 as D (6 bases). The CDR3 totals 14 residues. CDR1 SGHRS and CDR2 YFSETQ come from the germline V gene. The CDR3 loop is CASILLAGYDEQFF. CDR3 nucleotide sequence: TGCGCCAGCATCTTGCTGGCGGGGTACGATGAGCAGTTCTTC.

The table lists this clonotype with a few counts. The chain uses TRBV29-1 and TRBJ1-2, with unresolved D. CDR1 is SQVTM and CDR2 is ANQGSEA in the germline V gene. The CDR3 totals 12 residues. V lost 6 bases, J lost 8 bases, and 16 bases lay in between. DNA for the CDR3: TGCAGCGTCCCAGACCTCTGGGAGGGCTACACCTTC. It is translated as CSVPDLWEGYTF.

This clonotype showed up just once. The CDR3 DNA reads TGTGCCAGCAGCCCCCGACAGGGGGCTCGCGCTATCCCTAACTATGGCTACACCTTC. This gives the protein CASSPRQGARAIPNYGYTF. This chain links TRBV5-4 with TRBJ1-2; 10 nucleotides align to TRBD1. V lost 4 bases to trimming and J lost 0 bases; unmatched junction nucleotides: 15. There are 19 residues in the CDR3. Germline V gene lookup returns CDR1 SGHNT and CDR2 YYREEE (reference sequence). The whole variable domain, filled in from reference TRBV5-4 and TRBJ1-2, reads ETGVTQSPTHLIKTRGQQVTLRCSSQSGHNTVSWYQQALGQGPQFIFQYYREEENGRGNFPPRFSGLQFPNYSSELNVNALELDDSALYLCASSPRQGARAIPNYGYTFGSGTRLTVV.

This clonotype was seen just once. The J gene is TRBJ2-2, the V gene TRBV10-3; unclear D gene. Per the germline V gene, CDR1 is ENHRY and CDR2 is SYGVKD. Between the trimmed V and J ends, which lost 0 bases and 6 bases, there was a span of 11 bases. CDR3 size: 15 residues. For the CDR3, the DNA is TGTGCCATCAGTGAGTCTGAGTGGCCCCCCGGGGAGCTGTTTTTT. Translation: CAISESEWPPGELFF.

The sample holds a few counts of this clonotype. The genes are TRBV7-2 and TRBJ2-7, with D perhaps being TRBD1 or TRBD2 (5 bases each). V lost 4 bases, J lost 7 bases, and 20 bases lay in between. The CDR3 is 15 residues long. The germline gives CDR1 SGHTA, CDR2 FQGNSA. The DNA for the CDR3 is TGTGCCAGCAGCTCCTCGGCCTCCATGGGGGTGGAGCAGTACTTC. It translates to CASSSSASMGVEQYF. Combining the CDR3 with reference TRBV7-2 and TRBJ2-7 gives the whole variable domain GAGVSQSPSNKVTEKGKDVELRCDPISGHTALYWYRQSLGQGLEFLIYFQGNSAPDKSGLPSDRFSAERTGGSVSTLTIQRTQQEDSAVYLCASSSSASMGVEQYFGPGTRLTVT.

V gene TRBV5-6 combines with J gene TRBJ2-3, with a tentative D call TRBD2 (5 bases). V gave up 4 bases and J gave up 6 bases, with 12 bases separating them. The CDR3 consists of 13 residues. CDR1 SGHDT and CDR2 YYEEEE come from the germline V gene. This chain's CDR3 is CASSGGPLDTQYF. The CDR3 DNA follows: TGTGCCAGCAGCGGCGGGCCACTTGATACGCAGTATTTT.

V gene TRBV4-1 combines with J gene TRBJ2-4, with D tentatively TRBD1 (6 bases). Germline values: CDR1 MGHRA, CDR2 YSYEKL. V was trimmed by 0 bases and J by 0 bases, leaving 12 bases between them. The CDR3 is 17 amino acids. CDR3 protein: CASSQEGAGVAKNIQYF. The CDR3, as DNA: TGCGCCAGCAGCCAAGAAGGAGCAGGGGTAGCCAAAAACATTCAGTACTTC.

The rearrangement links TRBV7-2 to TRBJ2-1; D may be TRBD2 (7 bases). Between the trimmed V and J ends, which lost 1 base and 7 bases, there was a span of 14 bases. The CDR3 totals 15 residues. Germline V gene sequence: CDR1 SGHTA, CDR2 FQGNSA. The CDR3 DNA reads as TGTGCCAGCAGCTTAGATGGCGGGGGCGGGAATGAGCAGTTCTTC. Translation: CASSLDGGGGNEQFF.

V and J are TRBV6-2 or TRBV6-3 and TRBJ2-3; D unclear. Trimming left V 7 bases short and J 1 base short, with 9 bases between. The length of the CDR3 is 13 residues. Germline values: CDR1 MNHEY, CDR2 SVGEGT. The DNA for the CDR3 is TGTGCCAGCACACGCAGCGGCACAGATACGCAGTATTTT. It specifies CASTRSGTDTQYF.

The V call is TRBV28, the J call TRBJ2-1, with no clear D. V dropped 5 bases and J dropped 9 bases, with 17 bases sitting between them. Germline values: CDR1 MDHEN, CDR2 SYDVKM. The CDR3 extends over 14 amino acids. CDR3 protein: CASSTKPLEAEQFF. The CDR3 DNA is TGTGCCAGCAGTACAAAACCGTTAGAGGCTGAGCAGTTCTTC.

The CDR3 bases are TGTGCCAGCACTATAACTGTCCAGGGGACGTCGAGCTCCTACAATGAGCAGTTCTTC. Translating it yields CASTITVQGTSSSYNEQFF. This chain links TRBV6-1 with TRBJ2-1; D might be TRBD1 (6 bases). Germline values: CDR1 MNHNS, CDR2 SASEGT. Trimming removed 7 bases at V and 0 bases at J, with 25 bases between. There are 19 residues in the CDR3.